Included here is one TCR beta chain sequence, with context. The antigen is undetermined. The sample originates from a study of breast tumors, draining lymph nodes, adjacent tissues. The study, taken as a whole, reports: Luminal-like breast cancer showed significantly higher tumor–nontumor repertoire similarity than basal-like. Data only fit, rather than demonstrated, lymph node origin of most tumor T cells. Tumors had less TCR diversity than lymph nodes, more than nontumor tissue. Most tumor T cells seemingly derive from lymph node, then expand in tumor.

In TCRdb, the multiplex PCR reads were re-called with MiXCR into one record per CDR3 protein. The repertoire includes under 150,000 distinct CDR3 sequences, 21% of them detected once, and 2% to 2.5% sits in the top ten. Samples came from axillary lymph nodes draining the breast cancer. The material sequenced was axillary lymph node tissue. The source is a female donor with breast cancer. Some clones in this sample may be carry-over from other donors' samples.

The CDR3 sequence is CASQGNGETQYF. CDR3 DNA: TGTGCCAGCCAGGGGAACGGGGAGACCCAGTACTTC. The chain couples TRBV6-5 to TRBJ2-5, with a tentative D call TRBD1 (6 bases). Trimming removed 8 bases at V and 5 bases at J, with 12 bases between. The CDR3 has 12 residues. The germline V gene has CDR1 MNHEY and CDR2 SVGAGI.